The sequence of this TCR beta chain was determined in a study of blood T cell repertoires in COVID-19. Study at large: Sites in the United States, Italy and Spain provided acute and convalescent COVID-19 samples.

The ends lost 3 bases at V and 3 bases at J; junction bases unmatched: 8. CDR3 length: 17 residues. From germline, CDR1 is LGHDT and CDR2 YNNKEL (reference sequence). As processed by the authors: Amplification of reference gene primers provided the estimated nucleated cell counts. Profiling relied on immunoSEQ multiplex PCR, and the TCRdb table lists in-frame clones only, not all of them. V and J calls and clone size are copied from that table; D and trimming were computed from the DNA. This table has about 220,000 clones, roughly 84% appearing once. Each recovered donor of Cohort 3 presented with two negative PCRs, clearance, or symptom resolution.

Sequenced sample: PBMCs or T cells enriched from blood (not recorded which). The chain combines TRBV3-1 (or the pseudogene TRBV3-2) with TRBJ2-2; 9 bases fit TRBD1. This clonotype was sampled from a woman aged 40-49 years who had recovered from COVID-19. This CDR3 reads CASSQAGQGRDTGELFF. The CDR3 coding sequence is TGTGCCAGCAGCCAGGCCGGACAGGGGAGAGACACCGGGGAGCTGTTTTTT.